The clone carrying this T cell receptor (beta chain) was counted only a few times. The data originate from a study of blood T cell repertoires in COVID-19. Whole-study context: COVID-19 samples from acute and convalescent phases originated in the United States, Italy and Spain.

How the authors handled the data: Cell counts per sample came from amplifying reference gene primers. The protocol was immunoSEQ multiplex PCR, while the TCRdb copy is restricted to in-frame clones and leaves out a portion. That table is the source of V, J and clone size, and D and trimming were worked out from the DNA. The table shows approximately 77,000 clones, with approximately 80% occurring only once. The CDR3 is 10 amino acids. Germline loops: CDR1 WNHNN, CDR2 SYGVQD (reference sequence). Deletions cut 4 bases from V and 10 bases from J, with 4 bases between. The TCR originated in a woman between 65 and 79 years old with acute or convalescent COVID-19. Material for sequencing was peripheral blood. V gene TRBV10-1 combines with J gene TRBJ1-4; no clear D. The CDR3 DNA sequence: TGCGCCAGCAGTGTTCGAAAACTGTTTTTT. Amino acids: CASSVRKLFF.